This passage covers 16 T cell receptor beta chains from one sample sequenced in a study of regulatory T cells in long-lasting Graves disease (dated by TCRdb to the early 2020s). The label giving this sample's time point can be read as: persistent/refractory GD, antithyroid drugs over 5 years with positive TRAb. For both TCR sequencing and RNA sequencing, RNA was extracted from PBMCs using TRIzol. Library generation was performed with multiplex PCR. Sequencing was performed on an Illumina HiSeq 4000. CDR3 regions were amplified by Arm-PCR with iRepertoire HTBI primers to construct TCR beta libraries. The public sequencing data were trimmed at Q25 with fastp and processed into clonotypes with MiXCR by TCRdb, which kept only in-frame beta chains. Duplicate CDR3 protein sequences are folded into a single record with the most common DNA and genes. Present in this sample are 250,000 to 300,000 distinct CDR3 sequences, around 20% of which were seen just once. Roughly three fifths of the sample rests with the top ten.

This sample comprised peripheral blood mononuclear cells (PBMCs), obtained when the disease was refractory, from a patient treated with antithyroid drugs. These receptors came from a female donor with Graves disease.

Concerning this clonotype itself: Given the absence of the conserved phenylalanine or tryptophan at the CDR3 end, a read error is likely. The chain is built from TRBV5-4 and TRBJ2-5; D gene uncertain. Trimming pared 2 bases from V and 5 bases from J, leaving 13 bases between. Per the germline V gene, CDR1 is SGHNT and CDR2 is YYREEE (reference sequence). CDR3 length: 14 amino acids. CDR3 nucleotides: TGTGCCAGCAGCTTATCTAGACGGATCGAGACCCAGTACCTC. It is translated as CASSLSRRIETQYL.

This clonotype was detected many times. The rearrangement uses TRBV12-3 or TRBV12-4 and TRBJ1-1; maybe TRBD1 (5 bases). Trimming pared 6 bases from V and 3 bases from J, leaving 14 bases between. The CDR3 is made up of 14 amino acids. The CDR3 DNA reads TGTGCCAGCAGCTTCAGGGAAGGGGACACTGAAGCTTTCTTT. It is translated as CASSFREGDTEAFF.

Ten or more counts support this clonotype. This chain's CDR3 is CASSAQGSYGYTF. The CDR3, as DNA: TGTGCCAGCAGTGCTCAGGGGTCATATGGCTACACCTTC. The chain is built from TRBV6-2 or TRBV6-3 and TRBJ1-2; D is possibly TRBD1 (6 bases). Germline assignment: CDR1 MNHEY and CDR2 SVGEGT. This CDR3 is 13 amino acids long. Trimming cost V 5 bases and J 5 bases, with 12 bases left between them.

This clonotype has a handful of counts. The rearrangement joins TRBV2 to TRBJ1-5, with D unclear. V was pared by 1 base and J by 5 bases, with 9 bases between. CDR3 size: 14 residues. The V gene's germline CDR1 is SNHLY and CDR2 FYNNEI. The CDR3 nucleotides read TGTGCCAGCAGTGAAGGCCTCGGGGATCAGCCCCAGCATTTT. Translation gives CASSEGLGDQPQHF.

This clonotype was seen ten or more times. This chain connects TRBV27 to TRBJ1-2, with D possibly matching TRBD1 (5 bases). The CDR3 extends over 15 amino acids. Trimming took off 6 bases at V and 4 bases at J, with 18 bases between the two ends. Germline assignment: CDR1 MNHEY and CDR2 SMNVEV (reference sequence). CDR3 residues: CASSPRGTPLYGYTF. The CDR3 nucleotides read TGTGCCAGCAGCCCCCGGGGGACGCCCCTCTATGGCTACACCTTC.

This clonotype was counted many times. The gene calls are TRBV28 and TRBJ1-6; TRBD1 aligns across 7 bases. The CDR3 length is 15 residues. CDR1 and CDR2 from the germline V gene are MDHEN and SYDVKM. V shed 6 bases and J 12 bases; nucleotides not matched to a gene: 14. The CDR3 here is CASRDIDRAGEPLHF. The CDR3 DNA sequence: TGTGCCAGCAGAGACATCGACAGGGCGGGGGAACCCCTCCACTTT.

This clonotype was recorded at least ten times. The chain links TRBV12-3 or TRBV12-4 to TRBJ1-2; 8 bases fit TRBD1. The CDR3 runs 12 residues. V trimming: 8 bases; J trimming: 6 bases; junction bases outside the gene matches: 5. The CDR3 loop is CASGQGVDGYTF. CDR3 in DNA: TGTGCCAGCGGACAGGGTGTTGATGGCTACACCTTC.

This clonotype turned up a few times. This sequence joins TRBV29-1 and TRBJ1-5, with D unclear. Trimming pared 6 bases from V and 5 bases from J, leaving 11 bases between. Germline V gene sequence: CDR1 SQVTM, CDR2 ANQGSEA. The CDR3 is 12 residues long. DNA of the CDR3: TGCAGCGTCACACTGGGCGATCAGCCCCAGCATTTT. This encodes CSVTLGDQPQHF.

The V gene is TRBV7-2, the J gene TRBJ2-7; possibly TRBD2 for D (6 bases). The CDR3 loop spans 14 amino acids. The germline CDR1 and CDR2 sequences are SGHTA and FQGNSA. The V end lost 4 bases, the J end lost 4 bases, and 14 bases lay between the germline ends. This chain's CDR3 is CASSSSTTSYEQYF. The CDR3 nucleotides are TGTGCCAGCAGCTCAAGCACGACTAGTTACGAGCAGTACTTC. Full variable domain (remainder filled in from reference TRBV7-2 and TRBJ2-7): GAGVSQSPSNKVTEKGKDVELRCDPISGHTALYWYRQSLGQGLEFLIYFQGNSAPDKSGLPSDRFSAERTGGSVSTLTIQRTQQEDSAVYLCASSSSTTSYEQYFGPGTRLTVT.

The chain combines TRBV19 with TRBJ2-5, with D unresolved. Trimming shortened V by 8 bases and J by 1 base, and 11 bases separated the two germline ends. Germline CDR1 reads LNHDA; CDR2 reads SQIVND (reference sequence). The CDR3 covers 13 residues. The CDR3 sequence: CASGFLAQETQYF. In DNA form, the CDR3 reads TGTGCCAGTGGATTTTTAGCCCAAGAGACCCAGTACTTC.

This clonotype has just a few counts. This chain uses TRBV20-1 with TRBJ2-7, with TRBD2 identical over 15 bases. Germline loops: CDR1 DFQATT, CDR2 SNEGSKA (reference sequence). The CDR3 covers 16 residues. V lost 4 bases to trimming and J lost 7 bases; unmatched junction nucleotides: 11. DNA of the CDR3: TGCAGTGCTAAGCCCTCCTGGGGGACTAGCGGGAGGGAGCAGTACTTC. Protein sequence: CSAKPSWGTSGREQYF.

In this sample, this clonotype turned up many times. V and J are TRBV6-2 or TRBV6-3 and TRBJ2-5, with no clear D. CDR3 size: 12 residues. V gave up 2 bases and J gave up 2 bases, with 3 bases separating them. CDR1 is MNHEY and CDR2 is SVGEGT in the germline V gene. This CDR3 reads CASSYPQETQYF. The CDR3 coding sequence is TGTGCCAGCAGTTACCCTCAAGAGACCCAGTACTTC.

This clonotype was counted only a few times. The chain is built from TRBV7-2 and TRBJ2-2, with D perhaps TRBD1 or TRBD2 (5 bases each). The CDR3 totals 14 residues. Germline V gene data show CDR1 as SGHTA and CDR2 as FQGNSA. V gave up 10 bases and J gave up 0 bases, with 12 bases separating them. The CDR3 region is CATAGSPNTGELFF. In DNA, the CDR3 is TGTGCCACCGCAGGGAGCCCGAACACCGGGGAGCTGTTTTTT. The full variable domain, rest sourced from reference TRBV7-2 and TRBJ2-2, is GAGVSQSPSNKVTEKGKDVELRCDPISGHTALYWYRQSLGQGLEFLIYFQGNSAPDKSGLPSDRFSAERTGGSVSTLTIQRTQQEDSAVYLCATAGSPNTGELFFGEGSRLTVL.

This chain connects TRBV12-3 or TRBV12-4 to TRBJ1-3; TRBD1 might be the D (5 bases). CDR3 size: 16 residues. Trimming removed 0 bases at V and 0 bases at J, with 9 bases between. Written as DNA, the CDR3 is TGTGCCAGCAGTTTAGCGTTGGGGGACTCTGGAAACACCATATATTTT. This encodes CASSLALGDSGNTIYF.

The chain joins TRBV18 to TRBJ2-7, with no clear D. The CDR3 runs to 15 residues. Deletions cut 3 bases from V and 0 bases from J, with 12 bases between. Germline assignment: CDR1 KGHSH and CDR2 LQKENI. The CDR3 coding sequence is TGTGCCAGCTCACCTATGGAACTCCACTCCTACGAGCAGTACTTC. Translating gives CASSPMELHSYEQYF.

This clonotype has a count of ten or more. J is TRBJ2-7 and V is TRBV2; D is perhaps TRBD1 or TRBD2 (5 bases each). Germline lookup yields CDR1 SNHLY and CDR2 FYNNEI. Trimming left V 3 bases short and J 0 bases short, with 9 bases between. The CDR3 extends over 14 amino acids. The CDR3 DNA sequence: TGTGCCAGCAGTGAGGGGACGGCCTCCTACGAGCAGTACTTC. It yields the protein CASSEGTASYEQYF.